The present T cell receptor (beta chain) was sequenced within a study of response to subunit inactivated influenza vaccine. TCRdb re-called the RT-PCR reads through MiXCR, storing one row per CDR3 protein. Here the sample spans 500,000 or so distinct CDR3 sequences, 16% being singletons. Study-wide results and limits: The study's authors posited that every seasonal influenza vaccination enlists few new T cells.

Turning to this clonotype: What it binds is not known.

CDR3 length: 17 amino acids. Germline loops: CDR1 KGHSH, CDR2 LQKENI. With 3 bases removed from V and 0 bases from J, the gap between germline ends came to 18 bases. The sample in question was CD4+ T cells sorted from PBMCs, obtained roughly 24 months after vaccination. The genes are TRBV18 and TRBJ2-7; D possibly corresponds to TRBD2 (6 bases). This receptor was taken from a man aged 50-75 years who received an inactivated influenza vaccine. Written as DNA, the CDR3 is TGTGCCAGCTCACCTGGGGGTCGCGGGAAGAGCTCCTACGAGCAGTACTTC. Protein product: CASSPGGRGKSSYEQYF.